A single sample is the source of the 24 T cell receptor beta chains below, sequenced in a study of blood T cell repertoires in COVID-19. Data came from immunoSEQ multiplex PCR; TCRdb stores just in-frame clones and leaves some out. The table records around 210,000 clones, roughly 85% of them present only once. The source material was peripheral blood. These receptor sequences come from a man in his forties or fifties with COVID-19, enrolled during active disease.

The chain links TRBV18 to TRBJ2-7, with D tentatively TRBD1 (5 bases). CDR1 and CDR2 from the germline V gene are KGHSH and LQKENI. The CDR3 runs 14 residues. V was trimmed by 2 bases and J by 4 bases, leaving 12 bases between them. CDR3 coding DNA: TGTGCCAGCTCACCATCGGCAGGGAAGTACGAGCAGTACTTC. It encodes CASSPSAGKYEQYF.

This chain joins TRBV5-4 and TRBJ2-7, with 8 bases aligning to TRBD2. The CDR3 extends over 15 amino acids. CDR1 and CDR2 (germline): SGHNT, YYREEE (reference sequence). The V and J ends lost 4 bases and 0 bases, in that order; junction bases with no gene match: 6. CDR3 bases: TGTGCCAGCAGCCTAGAGCGGGGGCACTCCTACGAGCAGTACTTC. This encodes CASSLERGHSYEQYF.

The V and J genes are TRBV3-1 (or the pseudogene TRBV3-2) and TRBJ2-1; 8 positions match TRBD2. The V gene's germline CDR1 is LGHDT and CDR2 YNNKEL (reference sequence). With 0 bases clipped from V and 4 bases from J, the junction kept 5 bases outside the gene matches. The CDR3 is 16 amino acids. CDR3 DNA: TGTGCCAGCAGCCAAGATTTTCGGGGGGGATACAATGAGCAGTTCTTC. Amino acids: CASSQDFRGGYNEQFF.

The chain joins TRBV10-2 to TRBJ2-7, with TRBD2 matching over 12 bases. Trimming at V came to 5 bases and at J to 4 bases, leaving 12 bases not matched to a gene. CDR3 length: 17 residues. CDR1 and CDR2 (germline): WSHSY, SAAADI. CDR3 nucleotides: TGCGCCAGCAGTTTGACTAGCGGGGGAGCTTCAACTTACGAGCAGTACTTC. Amino acids: CASSLTSGGASTYEQYF.

This sequence joins TRBV4-1 and TRBJ2-3, with TRBD2 identical over 11 bases. CDR1 and CDR2 (germline): MGHRA, YSYEKL. The CDR3 runs to 15 residues. After removal of 6 bases from V and 2 bases from J, the junction contained 4 bases not matched to a gene. The CDR3 here is CASRTSGEHTDTQYF. CDR3 nucleotides: TGCGCCAGCAGGACTAGCGGGGAGCACACAGATACGCAGTATTTT.

This clone was counted only a few times. The CDR3 protein is CASSSPRQGGQPQHF. The DNA for the CDR3 is TGTGCCAGCAGTTCCCCCCGGCAGGGGGGTCAGCCCCAGCATTTT. This chain joins TRBV28 and TRBJ1-5, with 7 bases identical to TRBD1. Unmatched junction bases numbered 9, after V lost 4 bases and J lost 6 bases. This CDR3 has 15 amino acids. CDR1 and CDR2 (germline): MDHEN, SYDVKM.

This clone was detected only once. The chain joins TRBV3-1 (or the pseudogene TRBV3-2) to TRBJ2-5, with D tentatively TRBD2 (6 bases). CDR1 LGHDT and CDR2 YNNKEL come from the germline V gene (reference sequence). The CDR3 consists of 16 residues. V was clipped by 4 bases and J by 1 base, with 16 bases between them. The CDR3 DNA is TGTGCCAGCAGCCGGCGGGGAATCCCGCTCCAAGAGACCCAGTACTTC. Its translation: CASSRRGIPLQETQYF.

This clone has only a few counts. This chain uses TRBV5-5 with TRBJ2-1; 12 bases agree with TRBD2. Germline values: CDR1 SGHKS, CDR2 YYEKEE (reference sequence). The CDR3 is 18 residues long. Trimming took 0 bases from V and 3 from J; bases not matched to a gene: 7. The CDR3, as DNA: TGTGCCAGCAGCTTGGCGCGACTAGCGGGGGCCTTCTACAATGAGCAGTTCTTC. It translates to CASSLARLAGAFYNEQFF.

V and J are TRBV5-1 and TRBJ1-2, with TRBD1 matching over 7 bases. J gave up 4 bases and V 0 bases, and 6 bases lay outside the gene matches. Germline lookup yields CDR1 SGHRS and CDR2 YFSETQ. This CDR3 comprises 15 residues. CDR3 bases: TGCGCCAGCAGCTTGGAATTCAGGGGGTTCTATGGCTACACCTTC. This sequence encodes CASSLEFRGFYGYTF.

This sequence joins TRBV19 and TRBJ1-1, with 8 bases aligning to TRBD1. The CDR3 spans 14 residues. Germline CDR1 reads LNHDA; CDR2 reads SQIVND (reference sequence). The V and J ends lost 5 bases and 1 base, in that order; junction bases with no gene match: 3. CDR3 in amino acids: CASSLQGENTEAFF. In DNA, the CDR3 is TGTGCCAGTAGTTTACAGGGGGAGAACACTGAAGCTTTCTTT.

This clone was detected only once. J is TRBJ1-5 and V is TRBV6-5; possible D gene TRBD1, 6 bases. CDR3 length: 14 amino acids. V gave up 6 bases and J gave up 5 bases, with 14 bases separating them. CDR1 and CDR2 (germline): MNHEY, SVGAGI. The CDR3 sequence: CASSRQAEYQPQHF. The CDR3 coding sequence is TGTGCCAGCAGCAGACAGGCGGAATATCAGCCCCAGCATTTT.

The CDR3 sequence: CASSRLRHGGSYNEQFF. CDR3 DNA: TGTGCCAGCAGCCGTTTGAGGCACGGGGGGTCCTACAATGAGCAGTTCTTC. The chain has TRBV6-2 or TRBV6-3 and TRBJ2-1, with TRBD2 identical over 7 bases. This CDR3 is built from 17 residues. J lost 1 base, V lost 6 bases, and 12 bases had no gene match. Germline CDR1 MNHEY, CDR2 SVGEGT.

The rearrangement uses TRBV11-3 and TRBJ2-3, with a weak D call TRBD1 (5 bases). CDR3 length: 13 residues. The V gene lost 5 bases and the J gene lost 6 bases, with 12 bases spanning the gap. Germline values: CDR1 SGHNT, CDR2 YENEEA. The CDR3 here is CASSQGVRDTQYF. The CDR3 nucleotides are TGTGCCAGCAGCCAGGGCGTCAGGGATACGCAGTATTTT.

The chain has TRBV7-3 and TRBJ1-1, with D uncertain. CDR3 length: 13 amino acids. V dropped 0 bases and J dropped 5 bases, with 7 bases sitting between them. CDR1 is SGHTA, CDR2 FQGTGA, per germline. The CDR3 region has the DNA TGTGCCAGCAGCTTAACTACAGAAACTGAAGCTTTCTTT. This encodes CASSLTTETEAFF.

The chain couples TRBV7-3 to TRBJ2-3; 7 bases align to TRBD2. With V trimmed by 5 bases and J by 7 bases, 12 bases remained unmatched. CDR1 is SGHTA, CDR2 FQGTGA, per germline. The CDR3 has 15 amino acids. The CDR3 region is CASSTTSSAKYTQYF. In DNA, the CDR3 is TGTGCCAGCAGCACGACTAGCTCGGCCAAATATACGCAGTATTTT.

V and J are TRBV5-1 and TRBJ1-1; D may be TRBD1 (5 bases). Trimming shortened V by 4 bases and J by 1 base, and 8 bases separated the two germline ends. The CDR3 covers 13 residues. Per germline, CDR1 SGHRS and CDR2 YFSETQ. The CDR3 sequence is CASSHTGNTEAFF. In DNA, the CDR3 is TGCGCCAGCAGCCATACAGGGAACACTGAAGCTTTCTTT.

The gene calls are TRBV27 and TRBJ1-6; TRBD1 aligns across 7 bases. With 0 bases clipped from V and 5 bases from J, the junction kept 1 base outside the gene matches. Per the germline V gene, CDR1 is MNHEY and CDR2 is SMNVEV (reference sequence). This CDR3 has 15 amino acids. The CDR3 DNA reads TGTGCCAGCAGTTTATCCAGGGGGGATAATTCACCCCTCCACTTT. Its protein product is CASSLSRGDNSPLHF.

V usage is TRBV9 and J usage is TRBJ1-2; a possible D gene is TRBD1 (6 bases). Trimming cost V 0 bases and J 4 bases, with 13 bases left between them. Germline values: CDR1 SGDLS, CDR2 YYNGEE. The CDR3 spans 15 residues. The CDR3 sequence is CASSVGGGRGYGYTF. CDR3 nucleotides: TGTGCCAGCAGCGTAGGGGGGGGCCGTGGCTATGGCTACACCTTC.

The chain has TRBV4-3 and TRBJ2-7; 7 bases line up with TRBD1. V trimming: 4 bases; J trimming: 0 bases; junction bases outside the gene matches: 6. The CDR3 consists of 15 residues. Germline loops: CDR1 LGHNA, CDR2 YSLEER. Here the CDR3 DNA reads TGCGCCAGCAGCCGCTTACAGGGGAGCTCCTACGAGCAGTACTTC. Its protein product is CASSRLQGSSYEQYF.

The chain combines TRBV2 with TRBJ1-5, with TRBD1 identical over 10 bases. CDR1 and CDR2 (germline): SNHLY, FYNNEI. Trimming removed 5 bases from V and 5 bases from J; junction bases left unmatched: 6. The CDR3 totals 15 residues. The CDR3 here is CASSLRQGAYQPQHF. The CDR3 nucleotides are TGTGCCAGCAGTTTAAGACAGGGGGCCTATCAGCCCCAGCATTTT.

The J gene is TRBJ2-5, the V gene TRBV5-1; 11 bases agree with TRBD1. The CDR3 runs 15 residues. CDR1 and CDR2 from the germline V gene are SGHRS and YFSETQ. After removal of 7 bases from V and 3 bases from J, the junction contained 8 bases not matched to a gene. This CDR3 reads CASVLGTGGEETQYF. DNA for the CDR3: TGCGCCAGCGTTCTCGGGACAGGGGGTGAAGAGACCCAGTACTTC.

J is TRBJ1-5 and V is TRBV11-2, with 8 bases identical to TRBD1. V lost 5 bases to trimming and J lost 2 bases; unmatched junction nucleotides: 5. CDR1 is SGHAT and CDR2 is FQNNGV in the germline V gene. The CDR3 loop spans 15 amino acids. CDR3 region: CASSASTGGNQPQHF. The CDR3 bases are TGTGCCAGCAGCGCTTCGACAGGGGGCAATCAGCCCCAGCATTTT.

V and J are TRBV5-1 and TRBJ2-2; 9 bases map to TRBD1. The germline V gene has CDR1 SGHRS and CDR2 YFSETQ. This CDR3 contains 16 residues. Trimming removed 4 bases from V and 3 bases from J; junction bases left unmatched: 7. This CDR3 is CASSLGQGGYTGELFF. The CDR3 DNA reads TGCGCCAGCAGCCTGGGACAGGGAGGTTACACCGGGGAGCTGTTTTTT.

The V call is TRBV6-5, the J call TRBJ2-7; the match to TRBD1 covers 11 bases. The trim removed 4 bases at V and 6 bases at J, leaving 2 bases unmatched. The CDR3 has 13 amino acids. Germline CDR1 reads MNHEY; CDR2 reads SVGAGI. CDR3 sequence: CASSFGTGGEQYF. As DNA, the CDR3 is TGTGCCAGCAGTTTCGGGACAGGGGGCGAGCAGTACTTC.